What follows are 23 T cell receptor beta chains derived from one specimen sequenced in a study of OX40 agonist ivuxolimab in advanced cancers. The assay was immunoSEQ multiplex PCR, and TCRdb's table has in-frame clones only and misses some. Of around 65,000 clones in the sample, roughly 88% were seen once. The sample was CD4+ or CD8+ T cells sorted from blood, taken in a trial of the OX40 agonist ivuxolimab. These receptors were collected from an adult with an advanced solid tumor such as melanoma, head and neck, liver or kidney cancer.

The CDR3 nucleotides read TGCGCCAGCAGCCAAGATTTAACCAGCGGGGGGGGCACAGATACGCAGTATTTT. Translated, it gives CASSQDLTSGGGTDTQYF. V and J are TRBV4-1 and TRBJ2-3, with 10 positions matching TRBD2. Germline V gene data show CDR1 as MGHRA and CDR2 as YSYEKL. The CDR3 has 18 residues. V shed 0 bases and J 1 base; nucleotides not matched to a gene: 7.

This chain joins TRBV5-6 and TRBJ1-3; 7 positions agree with TRBD1. Looked up from germline, CDR1 is SGHDT and CDR2 is YYEEEE. J was trimmed by 0 bases and V by 2 bases; bases with no gene match: 8. The CDR3 length is 17 residues. DNA for the CDR3: TGTGCCAGCAGCTTTGCAGGCAGGGGGAGCTCTGGAAACACCATATATTTT. This translates into CASSFAGRGSSGNTIYF.

The gene calls are TRBV19 and TRBJ2-1; possible D gene TRBD2, 6 bases. Germline assignment: CDR1 LNHDA and CDR2 SQIVND (reference sequence). V shed 5 bases and J shed 5 bases, with 13 bases lying between them. The CDR3 spans 14 residues. This chain's CDR3 is CASSFTGLHNEQFF. CDR3 sequence (DNA): TGTGCCAGTAGTTTTACGGGACTTCACAATGAGCAGTTCTTC.

The chain joins TRBV7-3 to TRBJ2-2; D is unclear. Between the trimmed V and J ends, which lost 5 bases and 7 bases, there was a span of 11 bases. The CDR3 extends over 13 amino acids. The germline V gene encodes CDR1 SGHTA and CDR2 FQGTGA. The CDR3 protein is CASSPPGVGELFF. The CDR3, as DNA: TGTGCCAGCAGCCCCCCTGGGGTCGGGGAGCTGTTTTTT.

CDR3 nucleotide sequence: TGTGCCAGTAGTCACCAGGGGGCGCATGGCTACACCTTC. It translates to CASSHQGAHGYTF. The V and J genes are TRBV19 and TRBJ1-2; 8 bases agree with TRBD1. The CDR3 is 13 residues long. V shed 5 bases and J 6 bases; nucleotides not matched to a gene: 5. Germline values: CDR1 LNHDA, CDR2 SQIVND (reference sequence).

The chain carries TRBV7-2 and TRBJ2-7; 9 bases are a match to TRBD1. CDR3 length: 17 amino acids. The trim removed 5 bases at V and 3 bases at J, leaving 14 bases unmatched. CDR1 SGHTA and CDR2 FQGNSA come from the germline V gene. CDR3 region: CASSPTRVSGQGYEQYF. The CDR3 coding sequence is TGTGCCAGCAGCCCTACACGGGTTTCGGGACAGGGCTACGAGCAGTACTTC.

J is TRBJ1-2 and V is TRBV7-2; 7 bases map to TRBD1. The CDR3 runs 16 residues. CDR1 and CDR2 from the germline V gene are SGHTA and FQGNSA. The ends lost 1 base at V and 4 bases at J; junction bases unmatched: 9. The CDR3 coding sequence is TGTGCCAGCAGCTTAGGGCGAAGGGGGCCTTCCTATGGCTACACCTTC. Protein product: CASSLGRRGPSYGYTF. The variable domain in full, with the rest retrieved from reference TRBV7-2 and TRBJ1-2, is GAGVSQSPSNKVTEKGKDVELRCDPISGHTALYWYRQSLGQGLEFLIYFQGNSAPDKSGLPSDRFSAERTGGSVSTLTIQRTQQEDSAVYLCASSLGRRGPSYGYTFGSGTRLTVV.

The chain joins TRBV9 to TRBJ2-1; the match to TRBD2 covers 9 bases. The CDR3 is 17 amino acids. The germline V gene encodes CDR1 SGDLS and CDR2 YYNGEE. The trim removed 0 bases at V and 8 bases at J, leaving 12 bases unmatched. CDR3 loop: CASSVDGSGSAHDEQFF. The DNA of the CDR3 is TGTGCCAGCAGCGTAGATGGTAGCGGGAGTGCTCACGATGAGCAGTTCTTC.

The chain carries TRBV5-5 and TRBJ2-2, with D possibly being TRBD1 (6 bases). V was cut by 3 bases and J by 0 bases, with 12 bases left in between. The CDR3 runs 16 residues. The germline V gene has CDR1 SGHKS and CDR2 YYEKEE (reference sequence). This CDR3 is CASSSDSPSNTGELFF. In DNA form, the CDR3 reads TGTGCCAGCAGCTCGGACAGCCCCTCGAACACCGGGGAGCTGTTTTTT.

V usage is TRBV23-1 and J usage is TRBJ2-1, with 10 nucleotides matching TRBD1. TRBV23-1 belongs to the ORF category, with a function that is uncertain. With 7 bases clipped from V and 10 bases from J, the junction kept 10 bases outside the gene matches. The CDR3 consists of 14 residues. The CDR3 protein is CASTRGTGEGEQFF. Written as DNA, the CDR3 is TGCGCCAGCACCCGAGGGACAGGGGAGGGAGAGCAGTTCTTC.

The V and J genes are TRBV10-3 and TRBJ1-5; D not resolved. This CDR3 is 13 amino acids long. V gave up 3 bases and J gave up 2 bases, with 5 bases separating them. Per germline, CDR1 ENHRY and CDR2 SYGVKD. CDR3 DNA sequence: TGTGCCATCAGTGATCAGGGCAATCAGCCCCAGCATTTT. Translated: CAISDQGNQPQHF.

This clone appeared once. The chain recombines TRBV28 with TRBJ1-2, with TRBD1 identical over 9 bases. Per the germline V gene, CDR1 is MDHEN and CDR2 is SYDVKM. The trim removed 5 bases at V and 4 bases at J, leaving 5 bases unmatched. This CDR3 region has 14 residues. CDR3 residues: CASSVTGGLYGYTF. The CDR3 coding sequence is TGTGCCAGCAGTGTGACAGGGGGTCTCTATGGCTACACCTTC.

The rearrangement joins TRBV30 to TRBJ1-2; no reliable D call. Germline V gives CDR1 GTSNPN, CDR2 SVGIG (reference sequence). The CDR3 totals 13 residues. The V end was cut by 0 bases, the J end by 0 bases, with 5 bases between. CDR3 loop: CAWSVTANYGYTF. The CDR3 region has the DNA TGTGCCTGGAGTGTAACGGCTAACTATGGCTACACCTTC.

The rearrangement joins TRBV30 to TRBJ1-2, with D possibly TRBD1 on 6 matching bases. Between the trimmed V and J ends, which lost 8 bases and 4 bases, there was a span of 20 bases. Germline values: CDR1 GTSNPN, CDR2 SVGIG (reference sequence). There are 14 residues in the CDR3. CDR3 bases: TGTGCCGTTCGTAGGACAGAGCGGGGCTATGGCTACACCTTC. It yields the protein CAVRRTERGYGYTF.

This clone was counted once. The V call is TRBV7-8, the J call TRBJ2-7; D call uncertain. The V end was cut by 1 base, the J end by 0 bases, with 13 bases between. Germline-derived CDR1 and CDR2 are SGHVS and FQNEAQ. This CDR3 spans 16 amino acids. The CDR3 sequence is CASSLVWQMGSYEQYF. As DNA, the CDR3 is TGTGCCAGCAGCTTAGTTTGGCAGATGGGCTCCTACGAGCAGTACTTC.

This chain connects TRBV28 to TRBJ2-6, with D possibly being TRBD1 or TRBD2 (5 bases each). Germline CDR1 reads MDHEN; CDR2 reads SYDVKM. The V end lost 6 bases, the J end lost 10 bases, and 16 bases lay between the germline ends. The CDR3 has 14 amino acids. The CDR3 here is CASRNRDPGNVLTF. DNA of the CDR3: TGTGCCAGCAGGAACCGGGACCCAGGGAACGTCCTGACTTTC.

DNA of the CDR3: TGTGCCACCAGCAGATTTGGGCAGATTAATGAAAAACTGTTTTTT. This sequence encodes CATSRFGQINEKLFF. The V call is TRBV15, the J call TRBJ1-4; no firm D call. Trimming removed 2 bases from V and 4 bases from J, with 11 bases in between. The germline CDR1 and CDR2 sequences are LNHNV and YYDKDF (reference sequence). The CDR3 sequence is 15 residues long.

V usage is TRBV13 and J usage is TRBJ2-3; D is perhaps TRBD2 (6 bases). Germline CDR1 is PRHDT and CDR2 is FYEKMQ (reference sequence). Trimming removed 4 bases at V and 3 bases at J, with 14 bases between. This CDR3 has 15 residues. The CDR3, as DNA: TGTGCCAGCAGCTCTGGGGGGTATGGAACAGATACGCAGTATTTT. Encoded protein: CASSSGGYGTDTQYF.

V and J are TRBV20-1 and TRBJ1-3, with a tentative D call TRBD1 (5 bases). Germline loops: CDR1 DFQATT, CDR2 SNEGSKA (reference sequence). The CDR3 consists of 11 residues. Trimming left V 6 bases short and J 11 bases short, with 14 bases between. The chain's CDR3 is CSATSGTPIYF. The DNA for the CDR3 is TGCAGTGCAACTTCCGGGACCCCCATATATTTT.

The chain combines TRBV29-1 with TRBJ2-1, with 11 bases aligning to TRBD2. V shed 6 bases, J shed 0 bases, and the junction held 10 bases outside the gene matches. Germline V gives CDR1 SQVTM, CDR2 ANQGSEA. This CDR3 spans 17 amino acids. DNA for the CDR3: TGCAGCGTCCTTGGACTAGCGGGCTCGAGCTCCTACAATGAGCAGTTCTTC. Translation: CSVLGLAGSSSYNEQFF.

This sequence joins TRBV27 and TRBJ2-7; 9 bases fit TRBD2. V was pared by 3 bases and J by 9 bases, with 12 bases of the junction left unmatched. Germline V lookup: CDR1 MNHEY, CDR2 SMNVEV (reference sequence). The CDR3 totals 15 residues. CDR3 residues: CASSFGTSWGAGQYF. The CDR3 DNA reads as TGTGCCAGCAGTTTCGGGACTAGCTGGGGCGCAGGGCAGTACTTC.

This clone was picked up a small number of times. This sequence joins TRBV6-5 and TRBJ1-5, with D maybe TRBD1 (5 bases). The V gene lost 6 bases and the J gene lost 7 bases, with 16 bases spanning the gap. This CDR3 spans 14 amino acids. CDR1 and CDR2 from the germline V gene are MNHEY and SVGAGI. The CDR3 loop reads CASRSGQLGQPQHF. The CDR3 DNA sequence: TGTGCCAGCAGGTCAGGGCAGTTGGGGCAGCCCCAGCATTTT.

The rearrangement uses TRBV7-9 and TRBJ1-6; a weak D match, TRBD1 (5 bases). V shed 3 bases and J shed 7 bases, with 19 bases lying between them. The CDR3 has 17 amino acids. Germline V gives CDR1 SEHNR, CDR2 FQNEAQ (reference sequence). CDR3 in amino acids: CASSFQGVAISNSPLHF. CDR3 sequence (DNA): TGTGCCAGCAGCTTCCAAGGGGTCGCTATCTCCAATTCACCCCTCCACTTT.